Each of the 18 T cell receptor beta chains below was sequenced from the same sample in a study of OX40 agonist ivuxolimab in advanced cancers. Profiled with immunoSEQ multiplex PCR; TCRdb holds only in-frame clones, not every one. The data contain under 85,000 clones, roughly 80% of them seen just once; the ten biggest clones take up around 5%. Specimen: CD4+ or CD8+ T cells sorted from blood, collected in a trial of the OX40 agonist ivuxolimab. Receptors were obtained from an adult with an advanced solid tumor such as melanoma, head and neck, liver or kidney cancer.

V and J are TRBV27 and TRBJ2-1, with TRBD2 matching 8 bases. There are 21 residues in the CDR3. Trimming cost V 5 bases and J 8 bases; bases outside gene matches: 29. The germline V gene has CDR1 MNHEY and CDR2 SMNVEV (reference sequence). Here the CDR3 DNA reads TGTGCCAGCAGTCCCTCTACTGTACTCGCGGGAGGACTTGGGGTGATCTATGAGCAGTTCTTC. Its translation: CASSPSTVLAGGLGVIYEQFF.

The CDR3 bases are TGTGCCAGCAGCTTAGAGAGGGACTCACCCCTCCACTTT. It encodes CASSLERDSPLHF. V and J are TRBV11-2 and TRBJ1-6; D might be TRBD1 (5 bases). Trimming shortened V by 0 bases and J by 10 bases, and 7 bases separated the two germline ends. Germline-derived CDR1 and CDR2 are SGHAT and FQNNGV. This CDR3 has 13 residues.

The chain joins TRBV7-2 to TRBJ1-4; perhaps TRBD1 as D (6 bases). V was pared by 5 bases and J by 7 bases, with 14 bases between. The germline V gene encodes CDR1 SGHTA and CDR2 FQGNSA. This CDR3 is 14 amino acids long. The CDR3 protein is CASSLGQQGEKLFF. CDR3 DNA: TGTGCCAGCAGCCTGGGACAACAGGGTGAAAAACTGTTTTTT.

Notes on this clone: One junction end does not reproduce the germline sequence, and a read error may be involved. The CDR3 region is CASSGPGQRYF. Written as DNA, the CDR3 is TGTGCCAGCAGTGGCCCGGGACAGCGATACTTT. The rearrangement joins TRBV28 to TRBJ1-6, with 7 bases aligning to TRBD1. This CDR3 is built from 11 residues. Germline CDR1 is MDHEN and CDR2 is SYDVKM.

This sequence joins TRBV28 and TRBJ1-2; TRBD1 is a possible D gene (6 bases). This CDR3 is 13 amino acids long. With 7 bases removed from V and 4 bases from J, the gap between germline ends came to 13 bases. Germline CDR1 is MDHEN and CDR2 is SYDVKM. CDR3 in DNA: TGTGCCAGCACCCCTGGGGGGCTCTATGGCTACACCTTC. This codes for CASTPGGLYGYTF.

In its sample, this clone was seen once. The chain couples TRBV7-9 to TRBJ2-1, with D perhaps TRBD2 (6 bases). Germline V gene data show CDR1 as SEHNR and CDR2 as FQNEAQ (reference sequence). Trimming removed 5 bases from V and 2 bases from J, with 13 bases in between. CDR3 length: 15 amino acids. The chain's CDR3 is CASSPREVTYNEQFF. The CDR3 DNA sequence: TGTGCCAGCAGCCCGAGGGAGGTAACCTACAATGAGCAGTTCTTC.

CDR3 coding DNA: TGTGCCAGTGGGGCGGCGCAAGAGACCCAGTACTTC. Translation: CASGAAQETQYF. The rearrangement uses TRBV2 and TRBJ2-5, with a possible D match to TRBD1 (5 bases). The ends were cut back, 9 bases at V and 2 bases at J, with 10 bases in the middle. The germline V gene has CDR1 SNHLY and CDR2 FYNNEI. The CDR3 totals 12 residues.

The J gene is TRBJ1-4, the V gene TRBV18; the D is unclear. This CDR3 has 15 residues. In germline, CDR1 is KGHSH, CDR2 LQKENI. Trimming shortened V by 0 bases and J by 7 bases, and 12 bases separated the two germline ends. The CDR3 region is CASSPPGRVIEKLFF. For the CDR3, the DNA is TGTGCCAGCTCACCACCGGGTAGGGTGATTGAAAAACTGTTTTTT.

The V call is TRBV7-2, the J call TRBJ1-1, with D unclear. CDR3 size: 14 residues. Germline V gene data show CDR1 as SGHTA and CDR2 as FQGNSA. Trimming took off 5 bases at V and 0 bases at J, with 10 bases between the two ends. The CDR3 here is CASSQATVNTEAFF. Written as DNA, the CDR3 is TGTGCCAGCAGCCAAGCGACCGTGAACACTGAAGCTTTCTTT.

V is TRBV5-1 and J is TRBJ2-5, with D perhaps TRBD1 (5 bases). V was trimmed by 7 bases and J by 4 bases, leaving 14 bases between them. The germline gives CDR1 SGHRS, CDR2 YFSETQ. The CDR3 consists of 13 residues. As DNA, the CDR3 is TGCGCCAGCGCAGGGTGGTCTGGAGAGACCCAGTACTTC. It yields the protein CASAGWSGETQYF.

The chain couples TRBV14 to TRBJ1-2, with D possibly being TRBD1 (5 bases). Germline lookup yields CDR1 SGHDN and CDR2 FVKESK. V lost 6 bases and J 2 bases, leaving 19 bases between the germline ends. The CDR3 has 16 residues. The chain's CDR3 is CASSSIGARTNYGYTF. The CDR3 DNA reads TGTGCCAGCAGTTCCATAGGGGCCCGAACGAACTATGGCTACACCTTC.

The genes are TRBV4-3 and TRBJ1-1, with 8 bases fitting TRBD1. The ends lost 3 bases at V and 0 bases at J; junction bases unmatched: 15. Germline CDR1 and CDR2: LGHNA and YSLEER. CDR3 length: 19 residues. The CDR3 nucleotides are TGCGCCAGCAGCCAGGGTCGAGGAGGGGCAGGGGGCATGAACACTGAAGCTTTCTTT. The encoded protein is CASSQGRGGAGGMNTEAFF.

For this clone: A much larger clonotype is one base distant, so this may be a read error. This rearrangement joins TRBV7-9 to TRBJ1-3, with D unresolved. Germline assignment: CDR1 SEHNR and CDR2 FQNEAQ (reference sequence). Trimming left V 6 bases short and J 0 bases short, with 15 bases between. The length of the CDR3 is 16 residues. The CDR3 sequence: CASSPRSGFSGNTIYF. CDR3 in DNA: TGTGCCAGCAGTCCTAGATCAGGATTCTCTGGAAACACCATATATTTT. Complete variable domain (other parts from reference TRBV7-9 and TRBJ1-3): DTGVSQNPRHKITKRGQNVTFRCDPISEHNRLYWYRQTLGQGPEFLTYFQNEAQLEKSRLLSDRFSAERPKGSFSTLEIQRTEQGDSAMYLCASSPRSGFSGNTIYFGEGSWLTVV.

The gene calls are TRBV16 and TRBJ2-3, with D perhaps being TRBD1 or TRBD2 (5 bases each). V dropped 4 bases and J dropped 1 base, with 12 bases sitting between them. The CDR3 extends over 15 amino acids. Germline CDR1 KGHSY, CDR2 FQNENV. CDR3 in amino acids: CASSPRGTRTDTQYF. CDR3 DNA: TGTGCCAGCAGCCCCCGTGGGACGCGCACAGATACGCAGTATTTT. Full variable domain (outside the CDR3, taken from reference TRBV16 and TRBJ2-3): GEEVAQTPKHLVRGEGQKAKLYCAPIKGHSYVFWYQQVLKNEFKFLISFQNENVFDETGMPKERFSAKCLPNSPCSLEIQATKLEDSAVYFCASSPRGTRTDTQYFGPGTRLTVL.

This clone was recorded once. This chain links TRBV13 with TRBJ2-2, with D hard to call. This CDR3 region has 16 residues. From germline, CDR1 is PRHDT and CDR2 FYEKMQ (reference sequence). With 4 bases removed from V and 4 bases from J, the gap between germline ends came to 16 bases. For the CDR3, the DNA is TGTGCCAGCAGCTGGAACGAGCAGGTGCTCACCGGGGAGCTGTTTTTT. Translating gives CASSWNEQVLTGELFF.

V and J are TRBV6-6 and TRBJ2-6; D ambiguous. Looked up from germline, CDR1 is MNHNY and CDR2 is SVGAGI (reference sequence). The CDR3 sequence is 15 residues long. Deletions cut 6 bases from V and 1 base from J, with 10 bases between. The CDR3 coding sequence is TGTGCCAGCAGGGCACCTTTATCTGGGGCCAACGTCCTGACTTTC. Protein sequence: CASRAPLSGANVLTF.

The chain combines TRBV7-2 with TRBJ1-4; D unclear. Trimming shortened V by 5 bases and J by 4 bases, and 20 bases separated the two germline ends. The CDR3 extends over 17 amino acids. Per the germline V gene, CDR1 is SGHTA and CDR2 is FQGNSA. This CDR3 is CASSQRKASPLNEKLFF. CDR3 DNA: TGTGCCAGCAGCCAGCGGAAAGCATCCCCACTTAATGAAAAACTGTTTTTT.

The rearrangement uses TRBV5-1 and TRBJ1-2; TRBD1 agrees at 8 bases. Germline values: CDR1 SGHRS, CDR2 YFSETQ. With 0 bases clipped from V and 0 bases from J, the junction kept 4 bases outside the gene matches. CDR3 size: 16 residues. This CDR3 is CASSLEWDRSNYGYTF. The CDR3 DNA reads TGCGCCAGCAGCTTGGAATGGGACAGGTCTAACTATGGCTACACCTTC.